This record looks at one TCR beta chain sequence and its context. This clonotype was counted many times. This clone's antigen is unknown. No much larger clone is present one base from it, and per-base qualities are unavailable. What this sample's time point label stands for: blood at routine non-recurrence follow-up after resection. Whole RNA extracted from tumor and nontumor lung tissue, or from cryopreserved PBMC samples, was used for TCR sequencing without cell sorting. A patient was chosen for TCR sequencing only when enough RNA was available from at least two tumor regions. Sequences SGHTA (CDR1) and FQGNSA (CDR2) are obtained from the germline V gene. At the junction V is shortened by 4 bases and J by 9 bases, with 10 bases in between. The CDR3 measures 12 amino acids from cysteine to phenylalanine. Only the CDR3 DNA stays, 36 bases, in frame from base 1. Libraries were made using 5' RACE. Data came from a NextSeq 500. The TCR library protocol attached a unique molecular identifier to each TCR cDNA molecule to allow correction of PCR and sequencing errors. Per the original workflow: TCR identification, UMI-based error correction and CDR3 extraction were performed with Decombinator tools. Expanded TCRs were defined as those above a frequency of 2 per 1,000, corresponding to the top 1% of the tumor frequency distribution. Each repertoire was subsampled 100 times to 5,000 TCRs, after which Renyi diversity was computed with the R vegan package. CDR3 similarity networks were built from amino acid triplet string-kernel similarity, connecting CDR3s with pairwise similarity above 0.82. In TCRdb, the public reads were trimmed at Q25 with fastp and aligned with MiXCR, with productive beta chains retained. All rows with the same CDR3 protein become a single entry with the most common DNA and genes. The V and J calls come from TCRdb's annotation, not from the publication. The sample data list under 75,000 distinct CDR3 sequences, and about 9.5% of these were observed just once. The top ten clones comprise under 2.5% of the sample.

This sample was included in a study of spatial heterogeneity in lung cancer (dated by TCRdb to the late 2010s). The study in broad terms: Samples were obtained from approximately 76 patients with early-stage, untreated non-small cell lung cancer from the lung TRACERx cohort. Follow-up PBMC samples were sequenced whenever available, with the median time to follow-up being two to three years after resection. At surgery, 220 tumor regions, roughly 62 matched nontumor lung samples and more than 50 PBMC samples were TCR-sequenced for both alpha and beta chains. In non-small cell lung cancer, the study made a quantitative comparison of TCR alpha and beta repertoires among multiple tumor regions, matched nontumor lung and blood. Beta-chain transcripts were consistently detected in greater numbers than alpha-chain transcripts, which likely reflects a higher abundance of beta-chain transcripts. The study linked features of the TCR repertoire to counts of nonsynonymous mutations, which were determined by whole-exome sequencing of tumor tissue. In the raw uncorrected reads, each unique combination of TCR and UMI appeared more than ten times on average. Results and caveats for the whole study, not just this receptor: Ubiquitous expanded tumor TCRs were found in blood more often at tumor resection than at routine follow-up. Comparisons of baseline and follow-up blood repertoires included only 15 or so patients. Additional single-cell paired TCR alpha and beta sequencing was considered necessary to confirm, at a functional level, the hypothesis that regional TCRs recognize regional mutations.

The receptor was derived from a female donor with early-stage non-small cell lung cancer. The sequence joins TRBV7-2 to TRBJ2-1, with the D gene too uncertain to name. This specimen was PBMCs, taken at follow-up. The DNA is TGTGCCAGCAGCTCCTCTAGGAGTGAGCAGTTCTTC. This codes for CASSSSRSEQFF.